These 29 T cell receptor beta chains originate from one sample sequenced in a study of PD-L1 blockade in urothelial cancer. Assay used: immunoSEQ multiplex PCR; TCRdb lists only in-frame clones, some missing. Of 32,000 or so clones in the sample, over 75% were seen once. Sample time point: pretreatment peripheral blood. The material was PBMCs, obtained around atezolizumab (anti-PD-L1) treatment. The receptors were sampled from a man between 60 and 75 years old with urothelial cancer.

This chain connects TRBV18 to TRBJ2-2; 8 nucleotides agree with TRBD1. V shed 3 bases, J shed 1 base, and the junction held 7 bases outside the gene matches. The germline V gene encodes CDR1 KGHSH and CDR2 LQKENI. This CDR3 has 17 residues. The CDR3 is CASSPRTGTQNTGELFF. The CDR3 nucleotides are TGTGCCAGCTCACCGCGGACAGGGACACAGAACACCGGGGAGCTGTTTTTT.

The chain links TRBV6-6 to TRBJ2-4, with D hard to call. Germline loops: CDR1 MNHNY, CDR2 SVGAGI (reference sequence). The V end lost 5 bases, the J end lost 4 bases, and 15 bases lay between the germline ends. This CDR3 spans 15 amino acids. Here the CDR3 DNA reads TGTGCCAGCAGTACAATCGGAGACCAAAAAAACATTCAGTACTTC. Translating it yields CASSTIGDQKNIQYF.

CDR3 residues: CASSQDRREYTGELFF. In DNA form, the CDR3 reads TGCGCCAGCAGCCAAGATCGGCGGGAGTACACCGGGGAGCTGTTTTTT. V and J are TRBV4-3 and TRBJ2-2, with TRBD2 matching 7 bases. Per germline, CDR1 LGHNA and CDR2 YSLEER. J lost 3 bases, V lost 0 bases, and 4 bases had no gene match. CDR3 size: 16 residues.

The V and J genes are TRBV6-5 and TRBJ2-1, with D perhaps TRBD2 (5 bases). The V gene's germline CDR1 is MNHEY and CDR2 SVGAGI. The CDR3 sequence is 13 residues long. Trimming took off 9 bases at V and 6 bases at J, with 15 bases between the two ends. CDR3: CASLSPGVNEQFF. CDR3 sequence (DNA): TGTGCCAGTTTATCCCCCGGGGTCAATGAGCAGTTCTTC.

The V gene is TRBV5-6, the J gene TRBJ1-1; the match to TRBD1 covers 9 bases. The V gene's germline CDR1 is SGHDT and CDR2 YYEEEE. J gave up 1 base and V 7 bases, and 8 bases lay outside the gene matches. The length of the CDR3 is 15 residues. The CDR3 DNA follows: TGTGCCAGCGGAACCAAGGGACAGGGGAACACTGAAGCTTTCTTT. Translated, it gives CASGTKGQGNTEAFF.

The chain carries TRBV7-3 and TRBJ2-1, with D hard to call. From germline, CDR1 is SGHTA and CDR2 FQGTGA. The V gene lost 5 bases and the J gene lost 5 bases, with 10 bases spanning the gap. CDR3 length: 13 amino acids. CDR3 in DNA: TGTGCCAGCAGCCCATCTGGAGACAATGAGCAGTTCTTC. Translating it yields CASSPSGDNEQFF.

This sequence joins TRBV27 and TRBJ1-5, with D possibly TRBD1 on 5 matching bases. The CDR3 is 16 amino acids. V lost 1 base to trimming and J lost 4 bases, with 14 bases between them. Germline CDR1 is MNHEY and CDR2 is SMNVEV (reference sequence). The CDR3 DNA is TGTGCCAGCAGTTTATGGCCCCCAGGGAGGAATCAGCCCCAGCATTTT. It specifies CASSLWPPGRNQPQHF.

The gene calls are TRBV30 and TRBJ2-3, with a tentative D call TRBD2 (5 bases). This CDR3 has 13 amino acids. V was pared by 0 bases and J by 6 bases, with 10 bases between. Looked up from germline, CDR1 is GTSNPN and CDR2 is SVGIG (reference sequence). The CDR3: CAWSVPPGDTQYF. The CDR3 DNA follows: TGTGCCTGGAGTGTACCCCCGGGGGATACGCAGTATTTT.

The V call is TRBV19, the J call TRBJ2-7; possibly TRBD2 for D (6 bases). Germline V lookup: CDR1 LNHDA, CDR2 SQIVND (reference sequence). The CDR3 covers 13 residues. V lost 5 bases, J lost 4 bases, and 12 bases lay in between. In DNA, the CDR3 is TGTGCCAGTAGTTTGACTGGGGGGTACGAGCAGTACTTC. This encodes CASSLTGGYEQYF.

In this sample, this clone turned up a few times. The V and J genes are TRBV5-1 and TRBJ1-1; no reliable D call. CDR3 length equals 15 residues. Germline V CDR1 and CDR2: SGHRS, YFSETQ. V was pared by 4 bases and J by 1 base, with 14 bases between. CDR3 loop: CASSAEGGRNTEAFF. The CDR3 DNA reads TGCGCCAGCAGCGCGGAAGGCGGCAGGAACACTGAAGCTTTCTTT.

J is TRBJ1-2 and V is TRBV15; a weak D match, TRBD1 (5 bases). In germline, CDR1 is LNHNV, CDR2 YYDKDF (reference sequence). Trimming removed 0 bases at V and 3 bases at J, with 8 bases between. The CDR3 spans 14 residues. The CDR3 reads CATSRELQDYGYTF. CDR3 in DNA: TGTGCCACCAGCAGAGAGTTACAGGACTATGGCTACACCTTC.

The genes are TRBV25-1 and TRBJ1-6; D is unclear. V lost 3 bases and J lost 3, with 6 bases in between. The CDR3 sequence is 14 residues long. Germline V lookup: CDR1 MGHDK, CDR2 SYGVNS. Here the CDR3 reads CASSENSYNSPLHF. CDR3 DNA: TGTGCCAGCAGTGAGAACAGCTATAATTCACCCCTCCACTTT.

The chain has TRBV6-5 and TRBJ2-3; 9 nucleotides match TRBD1. This CDR3 has 16 residues. V dropped 4 bases and J dropped 4; count of bases not matched to a gene: 9. Germline V gene sequence: CDR1 MNHEY, CDR2 SVGAGI. CDR3 DNA: TGTGCCAGCAGTTGGGGGAACAGGGGGCAGGCAGATACGCAGTATTTT. Amino acid sequence: CASSWGNRGQADTQYF.

V and J are TRBV6-1 and TRBJ2-7; 7 bases are shared with TRBD1. Germline CDR1 MNHNS, CDR2 SASEGT. V lost 4 bases and J lost 5; bases outside the gene matches: 11. The CDR3 has 15 amino acids. CDR3 in amino acids: CASSVRMGTAHEQYF. In DNA, the CDR3 is TGTGCCAGCAGTGTACGAATGGGGACAGCCCACGAGCAGTACTTC.

This sequence joins TRBV11-2 and TRBJ2-7; 9 bases are shared with TRBD1. The V gene end was trimmed by 1 base and the J gene end by 4 bases; junction bases not matched to a gene: 2. This CDR3 comprises 14 residues. Germline loops: CDR1 SGHAT, CDR2 FQNNGV. The CDR3 DNA is TGTGCCAGCAGCTTAGGACAGGGGGGGTACGAGCAGTACTTC. It yields the protein CASSLGQGGYEQYF.

The chain employs TRBV18 and TRBJ2-7; 14 nucleotides line up with TRBD2. The germline gives CDR1 KGHSH, CDR2 LQKENI. V lost 3 bases to trimming and J lost 0 bases; unmatched junction nucleotides: 10. The CDR3 is 19 residues long. This CDR3 is CASSPGLAGVGTSSYEQYF. The CDR3 coding sequence is TGTGCCAGCTCACCGGGACTAGCGGGAGTGGGAACTAGCTCCTACGAGCAGTACTTC.

V is TRBV10-3 and J is TRBJ1-2; D is ambiguous. CDR3 size: 14 residues. The germline V gene has CDR1 ENHRY and CDR2 SYGVKD. V lost 10 bases and J lost 0, with 15 bases in between. The CDR3 bases are TGTGCCACCTCCCCCGACACAGCTAACTATGGCTACACCTTC. The encoded protein is CATSPDTANYGYTF.

The J gene is TRBJ2-5, the V gene TRBV5-6; D is perhaps TRBD1 (7 bases). Trimming shortened V by 2 bases and J by 3 bases, and 17 bases separated the two germline ends. The germline gives CDR1 SGHDT, CDR2 YYEEEE. This CDR3 is built from 16 residues. The CDR3 DNA reads as TGTGCCAGCAGCTTAACCTACTTCAGGGGGGAAGAGACCCAGTACTTC. Translating it yields CASSLTYFRGEETQYF.

V is TRBV7-9 and J is TRBJ2-7; TRBD1 matches at 8 bases. V trimming: 6 bases; J trimming: 0 bases; junction bases outside the gene matches: 4. The CDR3 is made up of 14 amino acids. Germline CDR1 and CDR2: SEHNR and FQNEAQ (reference sequence). CDR3 residues: CASRLDRGSYEQYF. CDR3 sequence (DNA): TGTGCCAGCAGGCTCGACAGGGGCTCCTACGAGCAGTACTTC.

The chain employs TRBV10-1 and TRBJ2-2, with 7 bases that match TRBD1. This CDR3 is 15 amino acids long. The V gene's germline CDR1 is WNHNN and CDR2 SYGVQD (reference sequence). Losses at the gene ends were 5 bases for V and 4 bases for J; bases not matched to a gene: 7. CDR3 coding DNA: TGCGCCAGCAGTCCAGACAGGGCCGGCACCGGGGAGCTGTTTTTT. Protein sequence: CASSPDRAGTGELFF.

The chain has TRBV6-1 and TRBJ2-1; D gene uncertain. Germline V gene data show CDR1 as MNHNS and CDR2 as SASEGT. CDR3 length: 14 residues. Trimming took off 7 bases at V and 0 bases at J, with 10 bases between the two ends. CDR3 residues: CASNEMRSYNEQFF. The CDR3 coding sequence is TGTGCCAGCAACGAAATGCGCTCCTACAATGAGCAGTTCTTC.

As DNA, the CDR3 is TGTGCCAGCAGCTTTGGGGAGGGGGAGCAGTACTTC. It is translated as CASSFGEGEQYF. V gene TRBV5-4 combines with J gene TRBJ2-7; 7 nucleotides align to TRBD2. The ends lost 2 bases at V and 7 bases at J; junction bases unmatched: 3. CDR3 size: 12 residues. Germline V gives CDR1 SGHNT, CDR2 YYREEE (reference sequence).

The chain couples TRBV18 to TRBJ2-3, with D possibly TRBD1 on 5 matching bases. Trimming removed 0 bases at V and 3 bases at J, with 7 bases between. The CDR3 sequence is 14 residues long. The germline gives CDR1 KGHSH, CDR2 LQKENI. This chain's CDR3 is CASSPPAGTDTQYF. CDR3 DNA: TGTGCCAGCTCACCACCGGCAGGGACAGATACGCAGTATTTT.

The chain links TRBV7-9 to TRBJ1-1; the match to TRBD1 covers 7 bases. There are 15 residues in the CDR3. Germline lookup yields CDR1 SEHNR and CDR2 FQNEAQ (reference sequence). V was clipped by 2 bases and J by 4 bases; unmatched bases: 7. In nucleotides, the CDR3 is TGTGCCAGCAGCTTAAAGACAGGGTTGGGCACTGAAGCTTTCTTT. This gives the protein CASSLKTGLGTEAFF.

This chain joins TRBV21-1 and TRBJ1-1. TRBV21-1 is given as a pseudogene. The CDR3 length is 16 residues. The CDR3 region has the DNA TGTGCCAGCAGCAAAGCGGGAGGGAAATCCGACACTGAAGCTTTCTTT. Protein sequence: CASSKAGGKSDTEAFF.

This chain joins TRBV14 and TRBJ1-1; D perhaps matches TRBD1 (6 bases). V was trimmed by 3 bases and J by 10 bases, leaving 15 bases between them. The CDR3 covers 13 residues. Germline loops: CDR1 SGHDN, CDR2 FVKESK. CDR3 residues: CASSQAQGQGAFF. Written as DNA, the CDR3 is TGTGCCAGCAGCCAGGCACAGGGCCAGGGAGCTTTCTTT.

The V gene is TRBV9, the J gene TRBJ2-5; 7 bases align to TRBD2. With V trimmed by 4 bases and J by 4 bases, 10 bases remained unmatched. The CDR3 contains 15 residues. Germline CDR1 is SGDLS and CDR2 is YYNGEE. The CDR3 reads CASSLQRGPSETQYF. The CDR3 bases are TGTGCCAGCAGCTTACAGCGGGGCCCCTCAGAGACCCAGTACTTC. The full variable domain, with the rest looked up from reference TRBV9 and TRBJ2-5, is DSGVTQTPKHLITATGQRVTLRCSPRSGDLSVYWYQQSLDQGLQFLIQYYNGEERAKGNILERFSAQQFPDLHSELNLSSLELGDSALYFCASSLQRGPSETQYFGPGTRLLVL.

This clone was recorded a few times. V is TRBV27 and J is TRBJ1-1; 7 bases agree with TRBD1. Germline V gives CDR1 MNHEY, CDR2 SMNVEV (reference sequence). There are 16 residues in the CDR3. Trimming at V came to 5 bases and at J to 4 bases, leaving 13 bases not matched to a gene. The DNA of the CDR3 is TGTGCCAGCAGTCCAGGGACAGAGCCTGGGACCACTGAAGCTTTCTTT. Translation gives CASSPGTEPGTTEAFF.

V usage is TRBV4-1 and J usage is TRBJ1-2; no clear D gene. CDR3 size: 15 residues. Trimming removed 1 base from V and 4 bases from J, with 13 bases in between. The germline V gene has CDR1 MGHRA and CDR2 YSYEKL. In nucleotides, the CDR3 is TGCGCCAGCAGCCAAGTGGCATTAATCTCCTATGGCTACACCTTC. Translated: CASSQVALISYGYTF.